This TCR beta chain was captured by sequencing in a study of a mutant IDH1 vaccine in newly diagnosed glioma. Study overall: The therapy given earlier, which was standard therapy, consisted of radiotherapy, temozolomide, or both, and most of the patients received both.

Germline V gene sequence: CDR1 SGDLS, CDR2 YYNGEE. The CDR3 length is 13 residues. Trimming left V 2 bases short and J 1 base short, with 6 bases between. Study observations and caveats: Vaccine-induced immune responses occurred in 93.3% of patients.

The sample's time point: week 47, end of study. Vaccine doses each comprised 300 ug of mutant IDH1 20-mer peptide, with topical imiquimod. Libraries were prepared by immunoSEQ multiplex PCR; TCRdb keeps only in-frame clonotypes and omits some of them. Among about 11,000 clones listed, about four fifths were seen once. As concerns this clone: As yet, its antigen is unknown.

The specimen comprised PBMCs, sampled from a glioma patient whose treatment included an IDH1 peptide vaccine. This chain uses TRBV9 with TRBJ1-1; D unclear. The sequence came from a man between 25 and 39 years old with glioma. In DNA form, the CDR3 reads TGTGCCAGCAGCGTTGCCTCGAACACTGAAGCTTTCTTT. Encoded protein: CASSVASNTEAFF.